This is a list of T cell receptor beta chains from one sample in a study of CD8 T cells in Susac syndrome. TCRdb redid the calling of the immunoSEQ multiplex PCR reads with MiXCR, one entry per CDR3 protein. The table lists approximately 190,000 distinct CDR3 sequences, approximately 94% of them singletons. The sequenced sample consisted of CD4+ T cells from PBMCs. These receptors were taken from a human donor with Susac syndrome. Both conserved end residues are part of each CDR3. D genes are given only for firm matches. Clone size is given for some rows only: seen once, a few or many times, or a class if the clone is expanded.

abundance: -
v_gene: TRBV12-3/TRBV12-4
d_gene: -
len: 13
j_gene: TRBJ2-1
CDR3aa: CASSFITYNEQFF
CDR3nt: TGTGCCAGCAGTTTCATAACTTACAATGAGCAGTTCTTC

abundance: -
v_gene: TRBV7-2
d_gene: TRBD1
len: 15
j_gene: TRBJ2-7
CDR3aa: CASSPGQGGLYEQYF
CDR3nt: TGTGCCAGCAGCCCCGGACAGGGAGGATTGTACGAGCAGTACTTC

abundance: -
v_gene: TRBV7-3
d_gene: -
len: 13
j_gene: TRBJ1-2
CDR3aa: CASSLYQEGGYTF
CDR3nt: TGTGCCAGCAGCTTATATCAGGAAGGTGGCTACACCTTC

abundance: -
v_gene: TRBV9
d_gene: TRBD1
len: 15
j_gene: TRBJ1-6
CDR3aa: CASSRDRRRDSPLHF
CDR3nt: TGTGCCAGCAGCAGGGACAGAAGAAGAGACTCACCCCTCCACTTT

abundance: once
v_gene: TRBV14
d_gene: -
len: 13
j_gene: TRBJ1-6
CDR3aa: CASSPRGVSPLHF
CDR3nt: TGTGCCAGCAGCCCTAGAGGTGTTTCACCCCTCCACTTT

abundance: -
v_gene: TRBV7-9
d_gene: TRBD1
len: 15
j_gene: TRBJ1-5
CDR3aa: CASSAQGLGNQPQHF
CDR3nt: TGTGCCAGCAGCGCACAGGGGCTCGGCAATCAGCCCCAGCATTTT

abundance: -
v_gene: TRBV14
d_gene: -
len: 17
j_gene: TRBJ2-1
CDR3aa: CASSQDNGVGSYNEQFF
CDR3nt: TGTGCCAGCAGCCAAGATAACGGTGTGGGCTCCTACAATGAGCAGTTCTTC

abundance: once
v_gene: TRBV7-7
d_gene: TRBD2
len: 17
j_gene: TRBJ2-2
CDR3aa: CASSFREGPSGTGELFF
CDR3nt: TGTGCTAGCAGCTTCAGGGAGGGACCTTCGGGCACCGGGGAGCTGTTTTTT

abundance: once
v_gene: TRBV9
d_gene: TRBD1
len: 15
j_gene: TRBJ1-2
CDR3aa: CASREDRGANYGYTF
CDR3nt: TGTGCCAGCAGAGAGGACAGGGGCGCTAACTATGGCTACACCTTC

abundance: -
v_gene: TRBV12-3/TRBV12-4
d_gene: TRBD1
len: 16
j_gene: TRBJ1-4
CDR3aa: CASSPPATGVNEKLFF
CDR3nt: TGTGCCAGCAGCCCCCCAGCGACAGGGGTAAATGAAAAACTGTTTTTT

abundance: -
v_gene: TRBV5-1
d_gene: -
len: 15
j_gene: TRBJ1-1
CDR3aa: CASSLGLDGTAGAFF
CDR3nt: TGCGCCAGCAGCTTGGGGTTAGATGGGACGGCGGGAGCTTTCTTT

abundance: -
v_gene: TRBV5-4
d_gene: TRBD1
len: 15
j_gene: TRBJ1-1
CDR3aa: CASSLDRGTNTEAFF
CDR3nt: TGTGCCAGCAGCTTGGACAGGGGTACCAACACTGAAGCTTTCTTT

abundance: once
v_gene: TRBV28
d_gene: -
len: 15
j_gene: TRBJ1-6
CDR3aa: CASSLTGSYNSPLHF
CDR3nt: TGTGCCAGCAGTCTAACAGGTTCCTATAATTCACCCCTCCACTTT

abundance: -
v_gene: TRBV5-1
d_gene: -
len: 15
j_gene: TRBJ2-2
CDR3aa: CASSLGTANTGELFF
CDR3nt: TGCGCCAGCAGCTTGGGGACTGCAAACACCGGGGAGCTGTTTTTT

abundance: -
v_gene: TRBV5-1
d_gene: -
len: 14
j_gene: TRBJ1-1
CDR3aa: CASSTQGGITEAFF
CDR3nt: TGCGCCAGCAGCACACAGGGTGGTATCACTGAAGCTTTCTTT

abundance: -
v_gene: TRBV27
d_gene: -
len: 14
j_gene: TRBJ2-7
CDR3aa: CASSLRGFTYEQYF
CDR3nt: TGTGCCAGCAGTTTGCGGGGTTTCACCTACGAGCAGTACTTC

abundance: once
v_gene: TRBV12-3/TRBV12-4
d_gene: TRBD1
len: 15
j_gene: TRBJ1-4
CDR3aa: CASSLPTHRGEKLFF
CDR3nt: TGTGCCAGCAGTTTACCGACCCACAGGGGTGAAAAACTGTTTTTT

abundance: -
v_gene: TRBV30
d_gene: TRBD1
len: 14
j_gene: TRBJ1-6
CDR3aa: CAWARDSNNSPLHF
CDR3nt: TGTGCCTGGGCGCGGGACAGCAATAATTCACCCCTCCACTTT

abundance: -
v_gene: TRBV6-5
d_gene: -
len: 15
j_gene: TRBJ2-5
CDR3aa: CASSTRTLGEETQYF
CDR3nt: TGTGCCAGCAGTACTAGGACACTCGGCGAGGAGACCCAGTACTTC

abundance: -
v_gene: TRBV7-6
d_gene: -
len: 12
j_gene: TRBJ2-3
CDR3aa: CASSQSMDTQYF
CDR3nt: TGTGCCAGCAGCCAAAGTATGGATACGCAGTATTTT

abundance: -
v_gene: TRBV9
d_gene: TRBD2
len: 16
j_gene: TRBJ2-5
CDR3aa: CASSPRRTSGQETQYF
CDR3nt: TGTGCCAGCAGCCCCCGCCGGACTAGCGGGCAAGAGACCCAGTACTTC

abundance: -
v_gene: TRBV30
d_gene: TRBD1
len: 14
j_gene: TRBJ2-3
CDR3aa: CAWSVQGGQDTQYF
CDR3nt: TGTGCCTGGAGTGTACAGGGGGGCCAAGATACGCAGTATTTT

abundance: -
v_gene: TRBV9
d_gene: -
len: 14
j_gene: TRBJ2-7
CDR3aa: CASSPHGRSYEQYF
CDR3nt: TGTGCCAGCAGCCCACATGGACGGTCCTACGAGCAGTACTTC

abundance: -
v_gene: TRBV29-1
d_gene: TRBD1
len: 12
j_gene: TRBJ1-1
CDR3aa: CSGRSGQGVAFF
CDR3nt: TGCAGCGGGCGGTCAGGACAGGGGGTAGCTTTCTTT

abundance: -
v_gene: TRBV29-1
d_gene: TRBD1
len: 15
j_gene: TRBJ1-2
CDR3aa: CSVVGTPTGNYGYTF
CDR3nt: TGCAGCGTTGTTGGGACCCCGACAGGGAACTATGGCTACACCTTC

abundance: -
v_gene: TRBV29-1
d_gene: TRBD2
len: 14
j_gene: TRBJ2-1
CDR3aa: CSVEWRGDYNEQFF
CDR3nt: TGCAGCGTTGAATGGCGGGGGGACTACAATGAGCAGTTCTTC

abundance: -
v_gene: TRBV11-2
d_gene: TRBD2
len: 16
j_gene: TRBJ2-3
CDR3aa: CASSLSGGASTDTQYF
CDR3nt: TGTGCCAGCAGCCTTAGCGGGGGGGCTAGCACAGATACGCAGTATTTT

abundance: -
v_gene: TRBV25-1
d_gene: -
len: 15
j_gene: TRBJ2-5
CDR3aa: CASSEYVGGRETQYF
CDR3nt: TGTGCCAGCAGTGAATATGTGGGGGGACGCGAGACCCAGTACTTC

abundance: -
v_gene: TRBV5-1
d_gene: -
len: 14
j_gene: TRBJ1-1
CDR3aa: CASSLATVNTEAFF
CDR3nt: TGCGCCAGCAGCTTGGCTACGGTGAACACTGAAGCTTTCTTT

abundance: -
v_gene: TRBV4-3
d_gene: TRBD1
len: 16
j_gene: TRBJ2-5
CDR3aa: CASSQGTGSVRGTQYF
CDR3nt: TGCGCCAGCAGCCAAGGGACAGGATCGGTGAGGGGGACCCAGTACTTC

abundance: few
v_gene: TRBV5-1
d_gene: -
len: 14
j_gene: TRBJ1-2
CDR3aa: CASSLTQGGSGYTF
CDR3nt: TGCGCCAGCAGCTTAACACAGGGAGGTAGTGGCTACACCTTC

abundance: -
v_gene: TRBV6-6
d_gene: -
len: 14
j_gene: TRBJ1-5
CDR3aa: CASSSAGGNQPQHF
CDR3nt: TGTGCCAGCAGTTCGGCGGGGGGCAATCAGCCCCAGCATTTT

abundance: -
v_gene: TRBV6-4
d_gene: -
len: 14
j_gene: TRBJ1-2
CDR3aa: CASSDGATPYGYTF
CDR3nt: TGTGCCAGCAGTGACGGAGCTACCCCCTATGGCTACACCTTC

abundance: -
v_gene: TRBV6-1
d_gene: -
len: 14
j_gene: TRBJ1-5
CDR3aa: CASSSGSGNQPQHF
CDR3nt: TGTGCCAGCAGCTCCGGGTCGGGCAATCAGCCCCAGCATTTT

abundance: -
v_gene: TRBV9
d_gene: -
len: 16
j_gene: TRBJ2-2
CDR3aa: CASSVGLGGGTGELFF
CDR3nt: TGTGCCAGCAGCGTAGGACTAGGAGGGGGCACCGGGGAGCTGTTTTTT

abundance: -
v_gene: TRBV7-9
d_gene: -
len: 19
j_gene: TRBJ2-6
CDR3aa: CASSLWSRGLYSGANVLTF
CDR3nt: TGTGCCAGCAGCTTATGGAGCAGGGGCCTATACTCTGGGGCCAACGTCCTGACTTTC